The clone carrying this TCR beta chain showed up just a few times. Its antigen is unknown. These data originate in a study of T cell repertoires in cytomegalovirus infection. Study observations and caveats: It was HLA-C-restricted CMV-specific TCR beta clonotypes that dominated the response ex vivo. Identification of carriers of CMV plus the relevant HLA was performed using cumulative public TCR beta family frequency.

MiXCR was run by TCRdb on the reads, yielding one entry per CDR3 protein. The data show 900,000 to 950,000 distinct CDR3 sequences, 31% seen once. With V trimmed by 3 bases and J by 5 bases, 3 bases remained unmatched. This CDR3 is 14 amino acids long. Germline V lookup: CDR1 KGHSH, CDR2 LQKENI. The input for sequencing was cultured CD8+ T cells from PBMCs, taken from culture after CMV antigen stimulation. The TCR comes from a human donor in good health (CMV status not recorded). Some clones in this sample may be carry-over from other donors' samples. The chain uses TRBV18 and TRBJ1-1, with 10 bases that match TRBD1. The CDR3 here is CASSPDRGLTEAFF. The CDR3, as DNA: TGTGCCAGCTCACCGGACAGGGGGTTAACTGAAGCTTTCTTT.